Described below is a single TCR beta chain sequence and its context. The target antigen is unknown. The data were taken from a study of blood T cells in healthy people across ages. Study conclusions and caveats: The recorded TCR beta diversity per million T cells decreased in a roughly linear manner with age. It was the long-lived donors that had more naive CD4+ cells and higher diversity than aged donors.

Alongside a J-beta primer mix, a sample-barcoded 5' primer served in a second PCR lasting about 7 to 11 cycles. TCRdb ran MiXCR on the 5' RACE reads and lists one entry per CDR3 protein. The data show 1,500,000 or so distinct CDR3 sequences, with approximately 59% seen just once and over 6.5% held by the top ten. Peripheral blood samples of around 9.3 milliliters were drawn from each donor. This CDR3 has 16 residues. Germline CDR1 is SGHRS and CDR2 is YFSETQ. Trimming cost V 3 bases and J 0 bases, with 16 bases left between them. This rearrangement joins TRBV5-1 to TRBJ2-7; TRBD1 or TRBD2 may be the D gene (5 bases each). This receptor was taken from a young man in good health. Sequenced input: blood. Here the CDR3 reads CASSWGKQVTSYEQYF. The CDR3 DNA sequence: TGCGCCAGCAGCTGGGGGAAACAGGTGACCTCCTACGAGCAGTACTTC.